These 23 T cell receptor beta chains were sequenced from one sample in a study of blood T cells in healthy people across ages. Then a second PCR, running roughly 7 to 11 cycles, was carried out with a sample-barcoded 5' primer and a J-beta primer mix. TCRdb re-called the 5' RACE reads with MiXCR, one entry per CDR3 protein. The table records roughly 700,000 distinct CDR3 sequences, roughly 50% of them present only once. The sequenced sample was blood. The receptor source for this set is a woman aged 55-75 years in good health.

The chain carries TRBV5-1 and TRBJ2-5; perhaps D is TRBD1 or TRBD2 (5 bases each). The J call is doubtful: the DNA matches TRBJ2-7 better. The CDR3 is 16 residues long. Germline CDR1 and CDR2: SGHRS and YFSETQ. Here the CDR3 reads CASSQTPGRGTNEQYF. CDR3 bases: TGCGCCAGCAGCCAAACTCCGGGACGGGGAACAAACGAGCAGTACTTC.

The chain combines TRBV2 with TRBJ2-1, with 8 positions matching TRBD1. The CDR3 runs to 15 residues. Germline values: CDR1 SNHLY, CDR2 FYNNEI. V shed 4 bases and J 3 bases; nucleotides not matched to a gene: 5. The CDR3 loop reads CASSAGQDDYNEQFF. The CDR3 DNA follows: TGTGCCAGCAGTGCGGGACAGGACGACTACAATGAGCAGTTCTTC.

Only a few counts were recorded for this clonotype. The chain couples TRBV7-9 to TRBJ2-1; D is unresolved. Between the trimmed V and J ends, which lost 4 bases and 5 bases, there was a span of 12 bases. Germline values: CDR1 SEHNR, CDR2 FQNEAQ (reference sequence). The CDR3 extends over 14 amino acids. The CDR3 loop reads CASSYWPGDNEQFF. CDR3 DNA: TGTGCCAGCAGCTATTGGCCGGGCGACAATGAGCAGTTCTTC.

The chain links TRBV30 to TRBJ1-4; D is uncertain. There are 14 residues in the CDR3. From germline, CDR1 is GTSNPN and CDR2 SVGIG (reference sequence). Trimming left V 2 bases short and J 0 bases short, with 7 bases between. The CDR3 protein is CAWSLQPTNEKLFF. The CDR3 nucleotides read TGTGCCTGGAGTCTTCAGCCAACTAATGAAAAACTGTTTTTT.

The genes are TRBV27 and TRBJ1-2, with D hard to call. The CDR3 totals 12 residues. Germline V lookup: CDR1 MNHEY, CDR2 SMNVEV (reference sequence). Between the trimmed V and J ends, which lost 5 bases and 7 bases, there was a span of 11 bases. The CDR3 loop is CASSDYYSGYTF. The CDR3, as DNA: TGTGCCAGCAGTGATTACTACTCTGGCTACACCTTC.

This clonotype was counted between two and nine times. The chain combines TRBV5-6 with TRBJ2-7; no definite D call. The CDR3 loop spans 11 amino acids. V lost 5 bases and J lost 5, with 8 bases in between. Looked up from germline, CDR1 is SGHDT and CDR2 is YYEEEE. CDR3 amino acids: CASSFNHEQYF. DNA for the CDR3: TGTGCCAGCAGTTTTAATCACGAGCAGTACTTC.

The chain joins TRBV5-1 to TRBJ2-7; TRBD2 agrees at 10 bases. The CDR3 contains 16 residues. Germline V gene data show CDR1 as SGHRS and CDR2 as YFSETQ. V lost 2 bases to trimming and J lost 7 bases; unmatched junction nucleotides: 12. CDR3 residues: CASSFQQREGSEEQYF. CDR3 DNA: TGCGCCAGCAGCTTCCAACAGCGGGAGGGCTCCGAAGAGCAGTACTTC.

The V gene is TRBV6-6, the J gene TRBJ1-1; D is ambiguous. V lost 11 bases and J 5 bases, leaving 12 bases between the germline ends. The length of the CDR3 is 11 residues. The germline V gene encodes CDR1 MNHNY and CDR2 SVGAGI (reference sequence). The CDR3 DNA follows: TGTGCCGCGGGAAGAGGGACTGAAGCTTTCTTT. Translation gives CAAGRGTEAFF.

This clonotype came up many times. This chain's CDR3 is CASSRERNGYTF. CDR3 in DNA: TGTGCCAGCAGCCGAGAGAGAAATGGCTACACCTTC. The chain uses TRBV7-2 and TRBJ1-2; no definite D call. V lost 5 bases, J lost 6 bases, and 10 bases lay in between. This CDR3 spans 12 amino acids. CDR1 and CDR2 (germline): SGHTA, FQGNSA.

This clonotype has only a few counts. The chain has TRBV15 and TRBJ2-5; 7 bases map to TRBD1. The CDR3 runs to 16 residues. V shed 0 bases, J shed 5 bases, and the junction held 9 bases outside the gene matches. From germline, CDR1 is LNHNV and CDR2 YYDKDF (reference sequence). The CDR3 coding sequence is TGTGCCACCAGCAGAGATGGATCGAGGGGGCGGGAGACCCAGTACTTC. It specifies CATSRDGSRGRETQYF.

The chain couples TRBV12-3 or TRBV12-4 to TRBJ2-5, with 7 bases fitting TRBD1. With 6 bases clipped from V and 2 bases from J, the junction kept 12 bases outside the gene matches. CDR3 length equals 16 residues. The CDR3 sequence is CASRPPTGKGQETQYF. The DNA for the CDR3 is TGTGCCAGCAGGCCCCCGACAGGGAAGGGGCAAGAGACCCAGTACTTC.

V and J are TRBV9 and TRBJ2-1; D is perhaps TRBD1 (5 bases). The V and J ends lost 4 bases and 2 bases respectively, with 10 bases between them. Germline V gives CDR1 SGDLS, CDR2 YYNGEE. CDR3 size: 14 residues. The CDR3 nucleotides read TGTGCCAGCAGCATTGACAGAACCTACAATGAGCAGTTCTTC. This translates into CASSIDRTYNEQFF.

The chain employs TRBV10-3 and TRBJ2-4; 11 bases are shared with TRBD2. The last part of the DNA fits TRBJ2-5 better; the J call may be wrong. This CDR3 has 16 amino acids. The germline V gene has CDR1 ENHRY and CDR2 SYGVKD. The CDR3 is CAISELTSGRRETQYF. The CDR3 nucleotides read TGTGCCATCAGTGAGCTTACTAGCGGGAGAAGAGAGACCCAGTACTTC.

The chain links TRBV7-2 to TRBJ2-1; 7 nucleotides match TRBD2. Germline values: CDR1 SGHTA, CDR2 FQGNSA. The CDR3 covers 15 residues. After removal of 4 bases from V and 1 base from J, the junction contained 4 bases not matched to a gene. CDR3: CASSSAGSSYNEQFF. The CDR3 DNA reads as TGTGCCAGCAGCTCAGCGGGATCGTCCTACAATGAGCAGTTCTTC.

This clonotype showed up many times. This chain links TRBV20-1 with TRBJ2-5; maybe TRBD1 (5 bases). Germline lookup yields CDR1 DFQATT and CDR2 SNEGSKA (reference sequence). Trimming took off 7 bases at V and 2 bases at J, with 8 bases between the two ends. The CDR3 length is 11 residues. CDR3 DNA sequence: TGCAGTGTCCCAGGGCAAGAGACCCAGTACTTC. This codes for CSVPGQETQYF.

The genes are TRBV28 and TRBJ2-7; D possibly uses TRBD1 or TRBD2 (5 bases each). Per the germline V gene, CDR1 is MDHEN and CDR2 is SYDVKM. Trimming stripped 7 bases from V and 4 bases from J, with 11 bases between. CDR3 length equals 12 residues. This chain's CDR3 is CASTIGGYEQYF. Written as DNA, the CDR3 is TGTGCCAGCACTATTGGGGGTTACGAGCAGTACTTC.

V and J are TRBV2 and TRBJ2-5; D remains unclear. The last part of the DNA fits TRBJ2-7 better; the J call may be wrong. Germline V lookup: CDR1 SNHLY, CDR2 FYNNEI. The CDR3 spans 13 residues. The CDR3 DNA follows: TGTGCCAGCAGTGAATCGGGTAGAAACGAGCAGTACTTC. The encoded protein is CASSESGRNEQYF.

In its sample, this clonotype was seen a few times. The rearrangement joins TRBV5-1 to TRBJ1-4; D is perhaps TRBD1 (5 bases). The length of the CDR3 is 14 residues. CDR1 SGHRS and CDR2 YFSETQ come from the germline V gene. V was trimmed by 4 bases and J by 5 bases, leaving 12 bases between them. The CDR3 sequence is CASSIGTWNEKLFF. DNA of the CDR3: TGCGCCAGCAGCATAGGGACGTGGAATGAAAAACTGTTTTTT. Based on the CDR3 plus reference TRBV5-1 and TRBJ1-4, the full variable domain is KAGVTQTPRYLIKTRGQQVTLSCSPISGHRSVSWYQQTPGQGLQFLFEYFSETQRNKGNFPGRFSGRQFSNSRSEMNVSTLELGDSALYLCASSIGTWNEKLFFGSGTQLSVL.

This clonotype was seen more than once but under ten times. V gene TRBV20-1 combines with J gene TRBJ2-7, with no clear D. The V end was cut by 5 bases, the J end by 0 bases, with 11 bases between. Germline V gene data show CDR1 as DFQATT and CDR2 as SNEGSKA (reference sequence). The CDR3 spans 13 residues. The CDR3 DNA reads TGCAGTGCTCCTGACCAGAGCTCCTACGAGCAGTACTTC. Residues: CSAPDQSSYEQYF.

This clonotype was seen more than once but under ten times. The chain carries TRBV7-2 and TRBJ1-2; TRBD1 agrees at 7 bases. The CDR3 has 15 residues. Trimming took 5 bases from V and 2 from J; bases not matched to a gene: 8. From germline, CDR1 is SGHTA and CDR2 FQGNSA. The CDR3: CASSPKTGTNYGYTF. CDR3 DNA sequence: TGTGCCAGCAGCCCTAAGACAGGGACCAACTATGGCTACACCTTC.

This clonotype was counted ten times or more. The J gene is TRBJ2-1, the V gene TRBV20-1; the D gene could be TRBD1 or TRBD2 (5 bases each). CDR1 DFQATT and CDR2 SNEGSKA come from the germline V gene (reference sequence). V was shortened by 1 base and J by 8 bases, with 18 bases between the two germline ends. The CDR3 covers 15 residues. CDR3 protein: CSARVEGRRADEQFF. The CDR3 nucleotides read TGCAGTGCTAGAGTCGAGGGACGACGAGCCGATGAGCAGTTCTTC.

The chain recombines TRBV7-9 with TRBJ2-5; D is ambiguous. The V end was cut by 5 bases, the J end by 2 bases, with 12 bases between. CDR3 size: 14 residues. Germline CDR1 and CDR2: SEHNR and FQNEAQ (reference sequence). CDR3 bases: TGTGCCAGCAGCCGGTGGGTCCCTCAAGAGACCCAGTACTTC. Its protein product is CASSRWVPQETQYF.

This clonotype was seen a few times. The chain couples TRBV28 to TRBJ2-1, with D perhaps TRBD1 or TRBD2 (5 bases each). Trimming shortened V by 5 bases and J by 7 bases, and 15 bases separated the two germline ends. CDR3 length: 14 residues. Germline V CDR1 and CDR2: MDHEN, SYDVKM. The CDR3 here is CASSPGTLGNEQFF. CDR3 nucleotide sequence: TGTGCCAGCAGTCCGGGGACCCTGGGGAATGAGCAGTTCTTC. Based on the CDR3 plus reference TRBV28 and TRBJ2-1, the full variable domain is DVKVTQSSRYLVKRTGEKVFLECVQDMDHENMFWYRQDPGLGLRLIYFSYDVKMKEKGDIPEGYSVSREKKERFSLILESASTNQTSMYLCASSPGTLGNEQFFGPGTRLTVL.